One TCR beta chain is described in this entry. This sample stems from a study of control samples from healthy donors and cancer patients. This CDR3 region has 15 residues. V was pared by 0 bases and J by 5 bases, with 2 bases of the junction left unmatched. Germline V lookup: CDR1 SGHRS, CDR2 YFSETQ. Profiled with immunoSEQ multiplex PCR; TCRdb holds only in-frame clones, not every one. There are 250,000 to 300,000 clones in the sample; about four fifths occur only once, and less than 15% lies in the top ten. The source of this sequence is a woman in her sixties or seventies with lung cancer. The sample taken for sequencing was PBMCs. This sequence joins TRBV5-1 and TRBJ2-5; 12 bases are shared with TRBD2. The DNA for the CDR3 is TGCGCCAGCAGCTTGGGGACTAGCGGGGCGGAGACCCAGTACTTC. Translating gives CASSLGTSGAETQYF.